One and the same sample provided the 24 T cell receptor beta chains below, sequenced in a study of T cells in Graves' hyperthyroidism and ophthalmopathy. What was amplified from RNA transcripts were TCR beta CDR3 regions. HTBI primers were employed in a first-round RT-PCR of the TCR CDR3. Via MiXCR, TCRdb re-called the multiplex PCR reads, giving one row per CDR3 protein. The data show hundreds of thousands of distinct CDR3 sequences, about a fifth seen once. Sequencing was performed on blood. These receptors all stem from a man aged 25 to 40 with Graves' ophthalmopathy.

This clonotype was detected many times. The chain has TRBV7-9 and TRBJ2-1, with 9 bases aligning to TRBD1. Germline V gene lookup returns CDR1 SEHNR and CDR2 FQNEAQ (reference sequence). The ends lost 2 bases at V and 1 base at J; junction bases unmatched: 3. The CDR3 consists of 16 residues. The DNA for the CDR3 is TGTGCCAGCAGCTTATCCGGGACAGGGTCCTACAATGAGCAGTTCTTC. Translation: CASSLSGTGSYNEQFF.

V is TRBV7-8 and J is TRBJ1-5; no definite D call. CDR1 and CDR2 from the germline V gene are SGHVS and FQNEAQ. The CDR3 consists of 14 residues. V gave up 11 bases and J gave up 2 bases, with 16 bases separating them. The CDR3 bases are TGTGCCCCATGGAAGAGGGATGGCAATCAGCCCCAGCATTTT. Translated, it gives CAPWKRDGNQPQHF. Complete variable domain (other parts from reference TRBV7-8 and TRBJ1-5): GAGVSQSPRYKVAKRGQDVALRCDPISGHVSLFWYQQALGQGPEFLTYFQNEAQLDKSGLPSDRFFAERPEGSVSTLKIQRTQQEDSAVYLCAPWKRDGNQPQHFGDGTRLSIL.

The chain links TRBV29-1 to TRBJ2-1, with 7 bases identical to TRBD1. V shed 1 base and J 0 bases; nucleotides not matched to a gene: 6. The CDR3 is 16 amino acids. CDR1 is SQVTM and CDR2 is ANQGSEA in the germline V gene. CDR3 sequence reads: CSVEGEQGHSYNEQFF. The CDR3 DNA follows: TGCAGCGTTGAAGGGGAACAGGGGCACTCCTACAATGAGCAGTTCTTC.

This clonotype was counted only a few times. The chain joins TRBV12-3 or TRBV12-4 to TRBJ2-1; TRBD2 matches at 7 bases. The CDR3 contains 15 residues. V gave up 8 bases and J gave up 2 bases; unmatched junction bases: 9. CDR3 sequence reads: CASLVSSGPYNEQFF. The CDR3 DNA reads TGTGCCAGCTTAGTTTCTAGCGGCCCCTACAATGAGCAGTTCTTC.

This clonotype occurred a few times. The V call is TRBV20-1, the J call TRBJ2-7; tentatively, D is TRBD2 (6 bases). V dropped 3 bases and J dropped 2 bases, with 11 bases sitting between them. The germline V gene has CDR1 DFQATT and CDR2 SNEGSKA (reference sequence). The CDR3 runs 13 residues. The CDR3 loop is CSASGRGTYEQYF. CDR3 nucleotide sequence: TGCAGTGCTAGCGGGAGAGGGACCTACGAGCAGTACTTC.

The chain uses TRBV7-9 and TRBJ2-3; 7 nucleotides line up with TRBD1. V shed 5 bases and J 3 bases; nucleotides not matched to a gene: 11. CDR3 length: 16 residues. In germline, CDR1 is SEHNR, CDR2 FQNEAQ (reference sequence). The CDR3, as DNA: TGTGCCAGCAGCCCTCGACAGGGTCAGGGTACAGATACGCAGTATTTT. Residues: CASSPRQGQGTDTQYF.

The CDR3 DNA reads as TGCAGCGTTTGGGACAATGAGCAGTTCTTC. Protein product: CSVWDNEQFF. The V and J genes are TRBV29-1 and TRBJ2-1; no clear D. Trimming removed 5 bases at V and 5 bases at J, with 4 bases between. CDR1 SQVTM and CDR2 ANQGSEA come from the germline V gene. This CDR3 has 10 residues.

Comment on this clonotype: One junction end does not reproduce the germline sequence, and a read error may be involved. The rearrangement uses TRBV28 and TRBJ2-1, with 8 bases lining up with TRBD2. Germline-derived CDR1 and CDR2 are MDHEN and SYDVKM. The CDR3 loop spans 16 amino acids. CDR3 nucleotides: TGTGCCATCATTTCAGCGGGAGTGGGCTCCAACAAGGAGCAGTTCTTC. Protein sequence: CAIISAGVGSNKEQFF.

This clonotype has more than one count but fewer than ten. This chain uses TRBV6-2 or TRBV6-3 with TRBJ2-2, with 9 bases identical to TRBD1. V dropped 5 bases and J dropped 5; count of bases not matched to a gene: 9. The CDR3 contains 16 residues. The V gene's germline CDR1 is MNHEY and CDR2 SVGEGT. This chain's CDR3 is CASSVTGTGSTGELFF. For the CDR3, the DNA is TGTGCCAGCAGTGTAACCGGGACAGGGAGTACCGGGGAGCTGTTTTTT.

The CDR3 region has the DNA TGTGCCAGCAGCACACCGACAGGGGGCAGTAATTCACCCCTCCACTTT. Its protein product is CASSTPTGGSNSPLHF. The J gene is TRBJ1-6, the V gene TRBV7-2, with 10 bases fitting TRBD1. Unmatched junction bases numbered 7, after V lost 5 bases and J lost 6 bases. Germline V gene data show CDR1 as SGHTA and CDR2 as FQGNSA. This CDR3 is 16 amino acids long.

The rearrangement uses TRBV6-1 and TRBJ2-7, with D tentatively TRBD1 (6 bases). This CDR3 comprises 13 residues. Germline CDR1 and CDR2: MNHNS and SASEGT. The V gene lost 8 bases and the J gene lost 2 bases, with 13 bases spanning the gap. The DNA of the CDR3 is TGTGCCAGCTTAGGACAGACCACCTACGAGCAGTACTTC. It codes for CASLGQTTYEQYF.

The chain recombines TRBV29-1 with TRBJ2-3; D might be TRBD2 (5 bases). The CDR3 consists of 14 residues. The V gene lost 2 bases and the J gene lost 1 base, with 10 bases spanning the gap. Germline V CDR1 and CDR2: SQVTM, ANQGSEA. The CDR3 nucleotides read TGCAGCGTTGAATCGGGGTGGGGCACAGATACGCAGTATTTT. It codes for CSVESGWGTDTQYF.

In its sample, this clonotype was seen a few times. The CDR3 DNA reads TGTGCCAGCAGCTGGATGCGGACTAGCGGGATCACAGATACGCAGTATTTT. Its protein product is CASSWMRTSGITDTQYF. The chain combines TRBV7-9 with TRBJ2-3; the match to TRBD2 covers 12 bases. Germline V gene lookup returns CDR1 SEHNR and CDR2 FQNEAQ (reference sequence). V lost 4 bases to trimming and J lost 2 bases; unmatched junction nucleotides: 7. The CDR3 sequence is 17 residues long. Variable domain in full (rest from reference TRBV7-9 and TRBJ2-3): DTGVSQNPRHKITKRGQNVTFRCDPISEHNRLYWYRQTLGQGPEFLTYFQNEAQLEKSRLLSDRFSAERPKGSFSTLEIQRTEQGDSAMYLCASSWMRTSGITDTQYFGPGTRLTVL.

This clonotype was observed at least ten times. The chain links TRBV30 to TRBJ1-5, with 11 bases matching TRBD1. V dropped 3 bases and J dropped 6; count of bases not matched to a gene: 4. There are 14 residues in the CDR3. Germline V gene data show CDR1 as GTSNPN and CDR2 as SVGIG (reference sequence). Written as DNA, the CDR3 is TGTGCCTGGAGGGGACAGGGGGGAATTCAGCCCCAGCATTTT. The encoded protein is CAWRGQGGIQPQHF.

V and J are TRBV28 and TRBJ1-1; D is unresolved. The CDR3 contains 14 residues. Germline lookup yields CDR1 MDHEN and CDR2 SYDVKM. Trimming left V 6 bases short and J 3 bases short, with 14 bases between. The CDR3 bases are TGTGCCAGCAGAGGACTGGAACGAGACACTGAAGCTTTCTTT. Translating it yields CASRGLERDTEAFF.

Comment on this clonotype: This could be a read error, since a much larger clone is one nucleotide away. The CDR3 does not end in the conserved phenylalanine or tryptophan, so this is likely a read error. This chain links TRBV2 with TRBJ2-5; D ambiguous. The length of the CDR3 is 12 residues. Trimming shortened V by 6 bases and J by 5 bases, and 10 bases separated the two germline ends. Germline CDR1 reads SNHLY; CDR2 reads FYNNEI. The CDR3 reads CASRVRGETQYL. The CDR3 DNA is TGTGCCAGCAGAGTCCGTGGGGAGACCCAGTACCTC.

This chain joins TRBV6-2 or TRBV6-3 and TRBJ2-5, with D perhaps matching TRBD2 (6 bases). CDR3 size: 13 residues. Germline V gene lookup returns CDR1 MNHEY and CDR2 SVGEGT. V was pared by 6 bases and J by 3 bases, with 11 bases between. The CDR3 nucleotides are TGTGCCAGCAGCGGGACTCCCAAAGAGACCCAGTACTTC. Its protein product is CASSGTPKETQYF.

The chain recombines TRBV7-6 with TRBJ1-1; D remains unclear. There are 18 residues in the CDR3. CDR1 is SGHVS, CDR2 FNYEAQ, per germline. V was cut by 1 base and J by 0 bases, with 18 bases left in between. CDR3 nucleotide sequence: TGTGCCAGCAGCTTAGAGATTTACTTCGCAGAGATGAACACTGAAGCTTTCTTT. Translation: CASSLEIYFAEMNTEAFF.

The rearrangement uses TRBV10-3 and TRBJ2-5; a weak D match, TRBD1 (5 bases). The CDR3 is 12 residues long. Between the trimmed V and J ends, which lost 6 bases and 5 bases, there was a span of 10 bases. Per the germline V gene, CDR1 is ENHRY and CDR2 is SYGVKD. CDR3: CAIRGDSETQYF. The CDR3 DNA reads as TGTGCCATCAGAGGGGATTCGGAGACCCAGTACTTC.

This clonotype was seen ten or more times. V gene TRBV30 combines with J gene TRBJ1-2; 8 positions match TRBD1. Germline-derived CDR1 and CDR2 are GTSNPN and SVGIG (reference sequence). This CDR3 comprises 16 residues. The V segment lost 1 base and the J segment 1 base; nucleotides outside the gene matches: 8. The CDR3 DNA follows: TGTGCCTGGAGTGCCTCCGGGACAGGAGATAACTATGGCTACACCTTC. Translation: CAWSASGTGDNYGYTF.

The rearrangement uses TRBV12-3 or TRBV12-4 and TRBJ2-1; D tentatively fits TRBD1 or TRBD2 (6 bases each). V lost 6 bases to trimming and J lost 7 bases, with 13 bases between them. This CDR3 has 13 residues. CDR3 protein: CASRLLGGNEQFF. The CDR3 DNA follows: TGTGCCAGCAGACTCTTAGGGGGGAATGAGCAGTTCTTC.

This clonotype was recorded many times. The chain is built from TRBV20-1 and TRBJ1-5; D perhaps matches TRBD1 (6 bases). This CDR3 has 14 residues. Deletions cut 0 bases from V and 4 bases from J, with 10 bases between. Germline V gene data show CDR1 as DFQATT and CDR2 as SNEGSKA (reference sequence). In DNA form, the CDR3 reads TGCAGTGCTAGAGATATAGGGGGAAATCAGCCCCAGCATTTT. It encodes CSARDIGGNQPQHF.

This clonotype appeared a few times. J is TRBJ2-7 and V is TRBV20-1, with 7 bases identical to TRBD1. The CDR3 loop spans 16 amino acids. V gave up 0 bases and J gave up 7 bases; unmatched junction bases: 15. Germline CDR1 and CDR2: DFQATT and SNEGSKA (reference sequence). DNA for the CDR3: TGCAGTGCTAGAGACCTAGCCGGGACAGCCTACGAAGAGCAGTACTTC. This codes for CSARDLAGTAYEEQYF.

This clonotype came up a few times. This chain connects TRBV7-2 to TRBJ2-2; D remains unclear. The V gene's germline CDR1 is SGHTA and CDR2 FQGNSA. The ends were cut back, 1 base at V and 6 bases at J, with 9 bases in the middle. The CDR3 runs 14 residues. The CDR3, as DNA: TGTGCCAGCAGCTTAGGTTCCTGGCCCGGGGAGCTGTTTTTT. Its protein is CASSLGSWPGELFF.